Here is one T cell receptor beta chain with its context. The sample comes from a study of T cells in tumors after PD-1 blockade. CDR1 and CDR2 (germline): GTSNPN, SVGIG (reference sequence). J lost 4 bases, V lost 1 base, and 7 bases had no gene match. The CDR3 runs 16 residues. This table comes from immunoSEQ multiplex PCR, and its TCRdb copy is limited to in-frame clones, with some not included. The sample consists of some 600 clones, under 80% of them appearing once. The sample here was tumor tissue, taken after anti-PD-1 treatment. The J gene is TRBJ2-1, the V gene TRBV30; 10 bases are a match to TRBD2. The receptor was isolated from a human donor with basal cell carcinoma. CDR3 nucleotides: TGTGCCTGGAGTGGACTAGCGGGCAAAACTTACAATGAGCAGTTCTTC. This codes for CAWSGLAGKTYNEQFF.